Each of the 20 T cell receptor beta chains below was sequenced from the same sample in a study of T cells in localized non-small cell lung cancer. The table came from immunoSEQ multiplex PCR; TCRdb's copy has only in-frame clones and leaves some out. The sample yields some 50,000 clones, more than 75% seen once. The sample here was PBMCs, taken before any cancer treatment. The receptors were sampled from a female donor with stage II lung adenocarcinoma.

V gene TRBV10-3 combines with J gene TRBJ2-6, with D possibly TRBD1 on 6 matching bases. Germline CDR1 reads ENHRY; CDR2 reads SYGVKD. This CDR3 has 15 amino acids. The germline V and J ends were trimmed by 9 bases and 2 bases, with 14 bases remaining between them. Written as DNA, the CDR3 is TGTGCCATTTCCGACAGGATGGCTGGGGCCAACGTCCTGACTTTC. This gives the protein CAISDRMAGANVLTF.

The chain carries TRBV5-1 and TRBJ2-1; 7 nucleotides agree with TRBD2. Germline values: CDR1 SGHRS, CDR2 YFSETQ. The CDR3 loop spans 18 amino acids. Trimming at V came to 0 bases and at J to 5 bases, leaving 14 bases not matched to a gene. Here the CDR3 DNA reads TGCGCCAGCAGCTTGGCTTCCCTCGGACTAGGAGTTAACAATGAGCAGTTCTTC. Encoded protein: CASSLASLGLGVNNEQFF.

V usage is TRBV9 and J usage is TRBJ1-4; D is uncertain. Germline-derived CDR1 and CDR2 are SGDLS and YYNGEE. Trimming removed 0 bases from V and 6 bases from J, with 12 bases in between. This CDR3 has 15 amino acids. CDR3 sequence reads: CASSVVGPFYEKLFF. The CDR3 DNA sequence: TGTGCCAGCAGCGTAGTAGGTCCTTTTTATGAAAAACTGTTTTTT.

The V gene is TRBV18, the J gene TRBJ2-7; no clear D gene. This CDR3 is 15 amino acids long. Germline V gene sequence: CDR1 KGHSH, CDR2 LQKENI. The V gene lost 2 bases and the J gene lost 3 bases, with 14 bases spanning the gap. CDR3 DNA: TGTGCCAGCTCACCAGAGAGACAAGCCCTCTACGAGCAGTACTTC. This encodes CASSPERQALYEQYF.

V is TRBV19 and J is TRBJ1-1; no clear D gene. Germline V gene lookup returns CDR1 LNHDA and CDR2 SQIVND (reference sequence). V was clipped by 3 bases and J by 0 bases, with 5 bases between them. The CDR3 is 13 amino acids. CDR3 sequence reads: CASSIFLNTEAFF. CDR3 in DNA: TGTGCCAGTAGTATTTTTCTGAACACTGAAGCTTTCTTT. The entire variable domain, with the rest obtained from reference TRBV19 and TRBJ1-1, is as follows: DGGITQSPKYLFRKEGQNVTLSCEQNLNHDAMYWYRQDPGQGLRLIYYSQIVNDFQKGDIAEGYSVSREKKESFPLTVTSAQKNPTAFYLCASSIFLNTEAFFGQGTRLTVV.

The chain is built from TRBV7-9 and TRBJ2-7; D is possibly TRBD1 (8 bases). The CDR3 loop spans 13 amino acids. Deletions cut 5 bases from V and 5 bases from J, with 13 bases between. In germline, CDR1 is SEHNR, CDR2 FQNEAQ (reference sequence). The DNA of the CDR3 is TGTGCCAGCAGCGGACAGGGACTACACGAGCAGTACTTC. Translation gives CASSGQGLHEQYF.

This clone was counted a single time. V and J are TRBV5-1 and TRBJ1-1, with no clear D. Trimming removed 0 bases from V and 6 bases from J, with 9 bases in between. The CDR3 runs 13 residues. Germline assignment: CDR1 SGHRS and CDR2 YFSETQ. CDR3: CASSLEGFAEAFF. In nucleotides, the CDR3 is TGCGCCAGCAGCTTGGAAGGGTTCGCTGAAGCTTTCTTT.

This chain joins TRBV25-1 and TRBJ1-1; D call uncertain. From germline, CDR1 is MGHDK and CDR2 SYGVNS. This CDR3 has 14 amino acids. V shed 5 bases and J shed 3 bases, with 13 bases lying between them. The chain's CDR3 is CASSSLGGDTEAFF. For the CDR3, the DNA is TGTGCCAGCAGTTCCCTAGGTGGGGACACTGAAGCTTTCTTT.

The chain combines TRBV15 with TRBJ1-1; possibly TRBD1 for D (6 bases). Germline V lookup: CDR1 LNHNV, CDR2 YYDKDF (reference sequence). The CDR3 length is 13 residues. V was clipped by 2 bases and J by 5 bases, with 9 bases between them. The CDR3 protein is CATSRPGQTEAFF. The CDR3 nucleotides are TGTGCCACCAGCAGACCCGGACAGACTGAAGCTTTCTTT. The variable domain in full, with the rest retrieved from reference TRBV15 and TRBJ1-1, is DAMVIQNPRYQVTQFGKPVTLSCSQTLNHNVMYWYQQKSSQAPKLLFHYYDKDFNNEADTPDNFQSRRPNTSFCFLDIRSPGLGDTAMYLCATSRPGQTEAFFGQGTRLTVV.

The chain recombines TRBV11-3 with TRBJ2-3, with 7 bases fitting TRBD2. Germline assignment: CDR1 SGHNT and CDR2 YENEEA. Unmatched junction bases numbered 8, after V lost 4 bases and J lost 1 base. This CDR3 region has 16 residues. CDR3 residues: CASSSPRAGGTDTQYF. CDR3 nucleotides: TGTGCCAGCAGCTCCCCTCGGGCGGGGGGCACAGATACGCAGTATTTT. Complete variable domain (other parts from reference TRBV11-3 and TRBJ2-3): EAGVVQSPRYKIIEKKQPVAFWCNPISGHNTLYWYLQNLGQGPELLIRYENEEAVDDSQLPKDRFSAERLKGVDSTLKIQPAELGDSAVYLCASSSPRAGGTDTQYFGPGTRLTVL.

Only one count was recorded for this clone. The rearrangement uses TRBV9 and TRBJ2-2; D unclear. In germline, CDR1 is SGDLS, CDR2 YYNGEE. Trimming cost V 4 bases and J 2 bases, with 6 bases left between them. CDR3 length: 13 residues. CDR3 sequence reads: CASSPPNTGELFF. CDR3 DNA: TGTGCCAGCAGCCCACCAAACACCGGGGAGCTGTTTTTT.

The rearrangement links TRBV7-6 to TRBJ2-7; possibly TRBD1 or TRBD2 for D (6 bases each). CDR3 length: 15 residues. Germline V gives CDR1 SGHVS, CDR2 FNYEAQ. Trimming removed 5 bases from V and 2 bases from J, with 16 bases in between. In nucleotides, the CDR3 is TGTGCCAGCAGCCGAGGAGGGGGTTTCGCCTACGAGCAGTACTTC. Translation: CASSRGGGFAYEQYF.

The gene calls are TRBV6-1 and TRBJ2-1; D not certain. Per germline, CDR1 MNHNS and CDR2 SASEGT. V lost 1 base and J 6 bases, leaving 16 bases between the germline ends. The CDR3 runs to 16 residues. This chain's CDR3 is CASSEVVPSPLNEQFF. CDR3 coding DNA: TGTGCCAGCAGTGAAGTGGTACCGTCCCCTCTCAATGAGCAGTTCTTC.

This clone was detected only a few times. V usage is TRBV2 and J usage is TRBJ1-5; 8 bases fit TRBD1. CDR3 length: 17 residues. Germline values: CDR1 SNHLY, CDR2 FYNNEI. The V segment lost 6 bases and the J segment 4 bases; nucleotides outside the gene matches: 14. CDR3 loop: CASSPLGQGMRNQPQHF. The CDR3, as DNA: TGTGCCAGCAGCCCCCTTGGACAGGGCATGAGAAATCAGCCCCAGCATTTT.

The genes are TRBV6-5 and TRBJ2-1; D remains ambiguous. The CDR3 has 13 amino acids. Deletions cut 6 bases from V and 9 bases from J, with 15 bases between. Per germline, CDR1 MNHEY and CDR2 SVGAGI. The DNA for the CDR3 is TGTGCCAGCAGCAAACCGGGCACCGCTGAGCAGTTCTTC. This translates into CASSKPGTAEQFF.

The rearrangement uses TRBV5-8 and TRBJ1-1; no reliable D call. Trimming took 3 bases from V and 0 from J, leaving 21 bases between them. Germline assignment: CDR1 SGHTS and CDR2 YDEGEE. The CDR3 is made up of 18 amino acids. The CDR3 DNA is TGTGCCAGCAGCTCTTCTCGGAGGTCGGGTCCGATGAACACTGAAGCTTTCTTT. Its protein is CASSSSRRSGPMNTEAFF.

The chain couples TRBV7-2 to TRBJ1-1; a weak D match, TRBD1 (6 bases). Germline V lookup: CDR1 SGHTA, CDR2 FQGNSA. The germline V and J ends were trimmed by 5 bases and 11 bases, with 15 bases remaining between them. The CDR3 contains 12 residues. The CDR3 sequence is CASSTYGGFAFF. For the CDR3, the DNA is TGTGCCAGCAGCACCTACGGGGGCTTCGCTTTCTTT.

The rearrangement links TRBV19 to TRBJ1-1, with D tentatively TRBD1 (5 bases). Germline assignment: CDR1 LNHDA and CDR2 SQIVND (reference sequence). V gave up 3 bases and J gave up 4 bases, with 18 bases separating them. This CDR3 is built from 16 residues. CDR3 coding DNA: TGTGCCAGTAGTATTGCCCCAGGGCAAGTTTTCACTGAAGCTTTCTTT. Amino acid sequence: CASSIAPGQVFTEAFF.

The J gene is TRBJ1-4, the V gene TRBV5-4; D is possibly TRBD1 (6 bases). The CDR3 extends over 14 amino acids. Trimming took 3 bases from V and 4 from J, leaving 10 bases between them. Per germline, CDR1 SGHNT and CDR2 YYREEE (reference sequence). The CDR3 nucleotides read TGTGCCAGCAGCTCTAGGACAGTTAATGAAAAACTGTTTTTT. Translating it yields CASSSRTVNEKLFF.

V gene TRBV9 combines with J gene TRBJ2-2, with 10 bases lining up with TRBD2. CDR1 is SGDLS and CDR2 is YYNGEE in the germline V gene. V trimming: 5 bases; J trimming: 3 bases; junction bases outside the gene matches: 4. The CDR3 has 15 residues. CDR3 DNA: TGTGCCAGCAGTCTTAGCGGGGGGTACACCGGGGAGCTGTTTTTT. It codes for CASSLSGGYTGELFF. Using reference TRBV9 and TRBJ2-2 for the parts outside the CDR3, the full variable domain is DSGVTQTPKHLITATGQRVTLRCSPRSGDLSVYWYQQSLDQGLQFLIQYYNGEERAKGNILERFSAQQFPDLHSELNLSSLELGDSALYFCASSLSGGYTGELFFGEGSRLTVL.